This T cell receptor beta chain was retrieved from a study of cytomegalovirus exposure and HLA in healthy donors. V dropped 6 bases and J dropped 1 base, with 12 bases sitting between them. This CDR3 is 14 amino acids long. The germline V gene has CDR1 LNHDA and CDR2 SQIVND (reference sequence). PCR was performed using 60 Vbeta and 13 Jbeta primers. The repertoire was sequenced with immunoSEQ multiplex PCR; TCRdb's copy has only in-frame clones and lacks some. The table lists more than 150,000 clones, 81% of them singletons. This receptor was taken from a man aged 45-60 years in good health and CMV-seronegative. The J gene is TRBJ1-1, the V gene TRBV19; possible D gene TRBD1, 5 bases. The sample comprised PBMCs. In nucleotides, the CDR3 is TGTGCCAGTAGCCTAATCGGGGGGAACACTGAAGCTTTCTTT. Its protein is CASSLIGGNTEAFF.